This TCR beta chain was captured in a study of OX40 agonist ivuxolimab in advanced cancers. Study context: The drug used for patients, ivuxolimab, was an agonistic anti-OX40 (CD134) antibody.

A word on this clone: The antigen remains undetermined.

Per the germline V gene, CDR1 is KGHSH and CDR2 is LQKENI. This CDR3 is built from 15 residues. The V end lost 7 bases, the J end lost 8 bases, and 21 bases lay between the germline ends. Study-wide results and limits: Researchers did not determine the expanded peripheral T cells' antigen specificity. In the 0.1 to 3.0 mg/kg range, CD4+ and CD8+ blood T cells had expanded clonally by week 6.

TCRdb's table, derived via immunoSEQ multiplex PCR, lists solely in-frame clones and lacks some. The table includes 70,000 to 85,000 clones, 84% detected once. This chain uses TRBV18 with TRBJ2-4; possible D gene TRBD1, 5 bases. The sequence was collected from an adult with an advanced solid tumor such as melanoma, head and neck, liver or kidney cancer. The sample here was CD4+ or CD8+ T cells sorted from blood, taken in a trial of the OX40 agonist ivuxolimab. The CDR3 loop is CASLMGQGRRDIQYF. CDR3 sequence (DNA): TGTGCCAGCTTAATGGGGCAGGGAAGACGGGACATTCAGTACTTC.